These 23 T cell receptor beta chains were sequenced from one sample in a study of blood T cell repertoires in COVID-19. Measured with immunoSEQ multiplex PCR; TCRdb has only the in-frame clones, and not every one. The sample lists around 100,000 clones, around four fifths occurring once. Sequencing used peripheral blood. The receptor source for this set is a man aged 50-59 years with active or convalescent COVID-19.

The chain has TRBV6-4 and TRBJ1-1, with TRBD1 identical over 7 bases. J was trimmed by 7 bases and V by 4 bases; bases with no gene match: 6. CDR1 MRHNA and CDR2 SNTAGT come from the germline V gene. The CDR3 length is 13 residues. CDR3 sequence (DNA): TGTGCCAGCAGTGCCATCCGGGACAGTGAAGCTTTCTTT. Protein sequence: CASSAIRDSEAFF.

This clone was seen just once. The rearrangement links TRBV2 to TRBJ2-7; 9 positions match TRBD2. V shed 1 base, J shed 3 bases, and the junction held 4 bases outside the gene matches. The CDR3 runs 15 residues. Germline lookup yields CDR1 SNHLY and CDR2 FYNNEI. The CDR3 here is CASSEEGGRDYEQYF. The CDR3 bases are TGTGCCAGCAGTGAAGAGGGCGGGAGGGACTACGAGCAGTACTTC.

V is TRBV30 and J is TRBJ2-3, with D maybe TRBD2 (6 bases). The V gene's germline CDR1 is GTSNPN and CDR2 SVGIG (reference sequence). The length of the CDR3 is 11 residues. Trimming shortened V by 2 bases and J by 11 bases, and 11 bases separated the two germline ends. The chain's CDR3 is CAWSPDYRQYF. The CDR3 nucleotides are TGTGCCTGGAGTCCGGACTACAGGCAGTATTTT.

V is TRBV25-1 and J is TRBJ1-1; 11 nucleotides match TRBD1. After removal of 3 bases from V and 4 bases from J, the junction contained 4 bases not matched to a gene. Germline values: CDR1 MGHDK, CDR2 SYGVNS. The CDR3 has 15 amino acids. The DNA of the CDR3 is TGTGCCAGCAGTGAGGGGACAGGGGGAAGCACTGAAGCTTTCTTT. Amino acid sequence: CASSEGTGGSTEAFF.

This rearrangement joins TRBV19 to TRBJ2-2; the match to TRBD2 covers 13 bases. Unmatched junction bases numbered 7, after V lost 5 bases and J lost 4 bases. The CDR3 spans 17 residues. From germline, CDR1 is LNHDA and CDR2 SQIVND (reference sequence). The DNA for the CDR3 is TGTGCCAGTAGTGACCCCGGGACTAGCGGGGCCACCGGGGAGCTGTTTTTT. Translated, it gives CASSDPGTSGATGELFF. Drawing the rest from reference TRBV19 and TRBJ2-2, the complete variable domain is DGGITQSPKYLFRKEGQNVTLSCEQNLNHDAMYWYRQDPGQGLRLIYYSQIVNDFQKGDIAEGYSVSREKKESFPLTVTSAQKNPTAFYLCASSDPGTSGATGELFFGEGSRLTVL.

The chain is built from TRBV12-3 or TRBV12-4 and TRBJ2-2; no firm D call. This CDR3 contains 13 residues. V gave up 2 bases and J gave up 6 bases, with 7 bases separating them. CDR3 nucleotides: TGTGCCAGCAGTTTAACTATGCCCGGGGAGCTGTTTTTT. Its protein product is CASSLTMPGELFF.

The table lists this clone with a count of one. The gene calls are TRBV6-6 and TRBJ2-7, with 12 bases identical to TRBD1. Germline V lookup: CDR1 MNHNY, CDR2 SVGAGI (reference sequence). J was trimmed by 4 bases and V by 4 bases; bases with no gene match: 8. The CDR3 totals 16 residues. This chain's CDR3 is CASSSPPGQGAYEQYF. CDR3 in DNA: TGTGCCAGCAGTTCCCCGCCGGGACAGGGGGCTTACGAGCAGTACTTC.

This clone was recorded once. The chain employs TRBV25-1 and TRBJ1-2, with 8 bases fitting TRBD1. Germline values: CDR1 MGHDK, CDR2 SYGVNS. V trimming: 4 bases; J trimming: 2 bases; junction bases outside the gene matches: 3. The CDR3 has 14 amino acids. The CDR3 nucleotides are TGTGCCAGCAGTGGACAGGGGCTAAACTATGGCTACACCTTC. Translating gives CASSGQGLNYGYTF.

The chain joins TRBV2 to TRBJ1-2; D uncertain. From germline, CDR1 is SNHLY and CDR2 FYNNEI. This CDR3 region has 11 residues. V was cut by 7 bases and J by 2 bases, with 5 bases left in between. CDR3 sequence (DNA): TGTGCCAGCACCAGGAACTATGGCTACACCTTC. Its protein product is CASTRNYGYTF. The whole variable domain, remainder taken from reference TRBV2 and TRBJ1-2, is EPEVTQTPSHQVTQMGQEVILRCVPISNHLYFYWYRQILGQKVEFLVSFYNNEISEKSEIFDDQFSVERPDGSNFTLKIRSTKLEDSAMYFCASTRNYGYTFGSGTRLTVV.

The chain links TRBV30 to TRBJ1-5, with unresolved D. V gave up 0 bases and J gave up 0 bases, with 3 bases separating them. The germline gives CDR1 GTSNPN, CDR2 SVGIG (reference sequence). CDR3 size: 13 residues. CDR3 sequence (DNA): TGTGCCTGGAGTGTGCGTAGCAATCAGCCCCAGCATTTT. It translates to CAWSVRSNQPQHF.

The rearrangement uses TRBV10-2 and TRBJ2-1; 11 bases map to TRBD2. V lost 8 bases and J lost 9; bases outside the gene matches: 9. This CDR3 region has 14 residues. Germline-derived CDR1 and CDR2 are WSHSY and SAAADI. This CDR3 reads CASAPSGRSFEQFF. DNA of the CDR3: TGCGCCAGCGCCCCTAGCGGGAGGTCGTTTGAGCAGTTCTTC.

The rearrangement links TRBV3-1 (or the pseudogene TRBV3-2) to TRBJ2-7; TRBD1 aligns across 7 bases. CDR1 is LGHDT and CDR2 is YNNKEL in the germline V gene (reference sequence). The CDR3 has 14 amino acids. Trimming took 5 bases from V and 5 from J; bases not matched to a gene: 9. CDR3 DNA: TGTGCCAGCAGCAAACAGGGGCTGGTAGACGAGCAGTACTTC. Amino acid sequence: CASSKQGLVDEQYF.

The genes are TRBV6-5 and TRBJ1-1; D not certain. The CDR3 is 14 amino acids. Germline V CDR1 and CDR2: MNHEY, SVGAGI. Trimming removed 0 bases from V and 4 bases from J, with 9 bases in between. This CDR3 reads CASSYSREGTEAFF. The CDR3 DNA is TGTGCCAGCAGTTACTCACGGGAGGGCACTGAAGCTTTCTTT.

V and J are TRBV11-2 and TRBJ2-2; 14 positions match TRBD2. Germline CDR1 reads SGHAT; CDR2 reads FQNNGV. CDR3 length: 19 residues. The ends lost 4 bases at V and 4 bases at J; junction bases unmatched: 11. CDR3 sequence reads: CASSSRTSGRRWGTGELFF. In nucleotides, the CDR3 is TGTGCCAGCAGCTCCAGGACTAGCGGGAGGCGCTGGGGCACCGGGGAGCTGTTTTTT.

The V call is TRBV7-8, the J call TRBJ2-1; D is uncertain. Trimming took 6 bases from V and 0 from J, leaving 9 bases between them. The germline gives CDR1 SGHVS, CDR2 FQNEAQ. This CDR3 has 14 residues. CDR3 coding DNA: TGTGCCAGCAGGACTGGAAGCTCCTACAATGAGCAGTTCTTC. Translated, it gives CASRTGSSYNEQFF.

The gene calls are TRBV7-8 and TRBJ2-4; D ambiguous. Looked up from germline, CDR1 is SGHVS and CDR2 is FQNEAQ. The CDR3 loop spans 16 amino acids. The V end was cut by 2 bases, the J end by 1 base, with 12 bases between. The CDR3 DNA reads as TGTGCCAGCAGCTTAAGGTCGAACAGCGCCAAAAACATTCAGTACTTC. Translating it yields CASSLRSNSAKNIQYF.

CDR3 loop: CASSEQGNVLTF. The CDR3 coding sequence is TGTGCCAGCAGTGAACAGGGTAACGTCCTGACTTTC. V usage is TRBV2 and J usage is TRBJ2-6, with a possible D match to TRBD1 (5 bases). Germline CDR1 reads SNHLY; CDR2 reads FYNNEI. V was shortened by 2 bases and J by 10 bases, with 6 bases between the two germline ends. CDR3 length equals 12 residues. The variable domain in full, completed from reference TRBV2 and TRBJ2-6, reads EPEVTQTPSHQVTQMGQEVILRCVPISNHLYFYWYRQILGQKVEFLVSFYNNEISEKSEIFDDQFSVERPDGSNFTLKIRSTKLEDSAMYFCASSEQGNVLTFGAGSRLTVL.

The rearrangement links TRBV6-1 to TRBJ1-4; 9 bases map to TRBD1. Trimming took 4 bases from V and 1 from J; bases not matched to a gene: 4. The CDR3 is 16 amino acids. Germline V CDR1 and CDR2: MNHNS, SASEGT. CDR3: CASSGVTGGTNEKLFF. CDR3 in DNA: TGTGCCAGCAGTGGGGTGACAGGGGGAACTAATGAAAAACTGTTTTTT.

Note on this clone: Mismatch with germline at one junction end may stem from a read error. The chain employs TRBV11-2 and TRBJ2-3; D is perhaps TRBD1 (6 bases). This CDR3 spans 13 amino acids. Germline V CDR1 and CDR2: SGHAT, FQNNGV. The CDR3 spells CASSLSGTGFPFF. Here the CDR3 DNA reads TGTGCCAGCAGCTTGAGTGGTACAGGGTTCCCATTTTTT.

The V call is TRBV5-1, the J call TRBJ2-5; no clear D. Germline loops: CDR1 SGHRS, CDR2 YFSETQ. There are 12 residues in the CDR3. V lost 1 base and J 5 bases, leaving 6 bases between the germline ends. The CDR3 bases are TGCGCCAGCAGCTTGCCCGGGGAGACCCAGTACTTC. Amino acids: CASSLPGETQYF. Full variable domain (missing parts from reference TRBV5-1 and TRBJ2-5): KAGVTQTPRYLIKTRGQQVTLSCSPISGHRSVSWYQQTPGQGLQFLFEYFSETQRNKGNFPGRFSGRQFSNSRSEMNVSTLELGDSALYLCASSLPGETQYFGPGTRLLVL.

V is TRBV19 and J is TRBJ1-2; 7 nucleotides agree with TRBD1. Germline CDR1 is LNHDA and CDR2 is SQIVND (reference sequence). With V trimmed by 7 bases and J by 4 bases, 12 bases remained unmatched. CDR3 length: 15 amino acids. The CDR3 reads CASTPRDRIFYGYTF. As DNA, the CDR3 is TGTGCCAGTACGCCCCGGGACAGAATTTTCTATGGCTACACCTTC.

V is TRBV5-4 and J is TRBJ2-1; TRBD2 matches 15 bases. Trimming at V came to 5 bases and at J to 7 bases, leaving 4 bases not matched to a gene. Germline V gives CDR1 SGHNT, CDR2 YYREEE (reference sequence). The CDR3 is 15 amino acids. The CDR3 here is CASSRTSGRGNEQFF. CDR3 DNA: TGTGCCAGCAGTCGGACTAGCGGGAGGGGGAATGAGCAGTTCTTC.

V and J are TRBV4-1 and TRBJ2-7; D perhaps matches TRBD2 (5 bases). V lost 4 bases to trimming and J lost 0 bases, with 13 bases between them. This CDR3 spans 15 amino acids. The germline V gene has CDR1 MGHRA and CDR2 YSYEKL. The CDR3 region has the DNA TGCGCCAGCAGCCTTCTGGACTCGAACTCCTACGAGCAGTACTTC. Protein: CASSLLDSNSYEQYF.